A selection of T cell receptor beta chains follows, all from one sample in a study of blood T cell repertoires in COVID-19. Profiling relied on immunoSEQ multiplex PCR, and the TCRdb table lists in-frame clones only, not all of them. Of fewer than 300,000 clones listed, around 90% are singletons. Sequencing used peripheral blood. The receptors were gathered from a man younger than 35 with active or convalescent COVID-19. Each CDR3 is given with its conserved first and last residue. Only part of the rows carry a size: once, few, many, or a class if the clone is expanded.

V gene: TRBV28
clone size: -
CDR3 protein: CASSPYLGNEQFF

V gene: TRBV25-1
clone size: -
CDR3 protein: CASSDPGQGNLNEKLFF

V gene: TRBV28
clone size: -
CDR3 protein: CATQGDYGYTF

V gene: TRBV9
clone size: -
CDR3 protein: CASSEHIAGNTIYF

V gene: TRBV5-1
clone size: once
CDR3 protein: CASRLGQGSNQPQHF

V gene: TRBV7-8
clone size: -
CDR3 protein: CASSSAGSSSQPQHF

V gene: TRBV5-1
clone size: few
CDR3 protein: CASSPHSTGDTYGYTF

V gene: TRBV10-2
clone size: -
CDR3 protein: CASSPVGGSNQPQHF

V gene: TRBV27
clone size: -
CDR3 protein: CASSLSRWKNEQFF

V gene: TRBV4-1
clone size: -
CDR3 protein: CASSQVGAGVNTEAFF

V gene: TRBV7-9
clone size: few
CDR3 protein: CASSLQGLNTEAFF

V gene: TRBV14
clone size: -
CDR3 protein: CASSLRATLGLQETQYF

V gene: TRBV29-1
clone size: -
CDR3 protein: CSVGQGFEVNYGYTF

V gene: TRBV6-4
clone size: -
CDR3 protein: CASSASDNVGAQYF

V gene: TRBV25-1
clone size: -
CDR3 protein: CASSLSGGEKLFF

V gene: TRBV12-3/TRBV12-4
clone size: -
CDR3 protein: CASSAGIYGYTF

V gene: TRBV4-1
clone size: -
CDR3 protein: CASSPRLFSDSYNSPLHF

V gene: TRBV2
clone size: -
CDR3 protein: CASSDPRRGQPQHF

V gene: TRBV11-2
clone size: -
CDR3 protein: CASSPGLGGYEQYF

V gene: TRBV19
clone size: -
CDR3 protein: CASSPGTGLFTF

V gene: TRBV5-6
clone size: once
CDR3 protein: CASSLTFGHYEQYF

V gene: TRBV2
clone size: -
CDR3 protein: CASSEAKAGGPSSYNEQFF

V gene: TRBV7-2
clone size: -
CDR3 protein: CASSLLAGGPYEQYF